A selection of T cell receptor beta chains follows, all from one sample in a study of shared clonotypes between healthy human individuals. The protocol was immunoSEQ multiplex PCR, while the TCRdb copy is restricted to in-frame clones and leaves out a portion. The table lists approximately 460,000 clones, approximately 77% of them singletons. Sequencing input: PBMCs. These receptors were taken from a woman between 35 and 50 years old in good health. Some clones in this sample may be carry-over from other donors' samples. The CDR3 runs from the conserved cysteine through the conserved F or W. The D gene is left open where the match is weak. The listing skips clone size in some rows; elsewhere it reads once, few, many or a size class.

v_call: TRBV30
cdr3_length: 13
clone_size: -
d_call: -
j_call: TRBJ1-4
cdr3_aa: CAWSRGGGEKLFF
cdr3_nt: TGTGCCTGGAGCCGGGGGGGCGGCGAAAAACTGTTTTTT

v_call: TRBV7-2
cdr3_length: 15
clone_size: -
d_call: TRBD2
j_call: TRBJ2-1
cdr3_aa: CASSLAAGPYNEQFF
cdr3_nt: TGTGCCAGCAGCTTAGCAGCGGGGCCCTACAATGAGCAGTTCTTC

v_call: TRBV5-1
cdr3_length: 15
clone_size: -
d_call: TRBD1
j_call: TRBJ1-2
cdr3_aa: CASSLDGRGQDGYTF
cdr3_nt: TGCGCCAGCAGCTTGGATGGCAGGGGGCAGGATGGCTACACCTTC

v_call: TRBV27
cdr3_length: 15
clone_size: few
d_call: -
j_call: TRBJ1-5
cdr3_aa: CASSVQGWSNQPQHF
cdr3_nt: TGTGCCAGCAGTGTACAGGGTTGGAGCAATCAGCCCCAGCATTTT

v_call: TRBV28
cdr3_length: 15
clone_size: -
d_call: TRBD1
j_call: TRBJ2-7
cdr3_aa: CASSLNRGRVVEQYF
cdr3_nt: TGTGCCAGCAGTTTGAACAGGGGGCGGGTTGTCGAGCAGTACTTC

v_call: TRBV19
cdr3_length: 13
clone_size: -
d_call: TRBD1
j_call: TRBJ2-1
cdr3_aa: CASSTDRDPEQFF
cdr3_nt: TGTGCCAGTAGTACCGACAGGGATCCTGAGCAGTTCTTC

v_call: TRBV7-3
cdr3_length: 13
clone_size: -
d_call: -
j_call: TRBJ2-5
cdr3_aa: CASSSGIEETQYF
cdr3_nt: TGTGCCAGCAGCTCAGGGATTGAGGAGACCCAGTACTTC

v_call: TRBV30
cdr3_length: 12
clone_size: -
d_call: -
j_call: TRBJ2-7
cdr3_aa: CAWSGLALAQYF
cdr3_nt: TGTGCCTGGAGTGGCCTAGCGCTCGCGCAGTACTTC

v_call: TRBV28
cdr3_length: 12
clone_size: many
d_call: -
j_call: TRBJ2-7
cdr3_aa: CASSSVYYEQYF
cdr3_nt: TGTGCCAGCAGTTCGGTGTACTACGAGCAGTACTTC

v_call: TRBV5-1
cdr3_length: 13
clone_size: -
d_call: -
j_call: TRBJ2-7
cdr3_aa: CASSSQTGYEQYF
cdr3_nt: TGCGCCAGCAGCTCACAGACAGGCTACGAGCAGTACTTC

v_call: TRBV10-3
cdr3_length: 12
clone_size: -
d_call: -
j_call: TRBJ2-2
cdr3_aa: CASRTNTGELFF
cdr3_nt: TGTGCCAGTCGGACCAACACCGGGGAGCTGTTTTTT

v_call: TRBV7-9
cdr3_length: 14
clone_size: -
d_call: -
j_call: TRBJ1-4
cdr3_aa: CASSPQSTNEKLFF
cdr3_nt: TGTGCCAGCAGCCCACAGTCAACTAATGAAAAACTGTTTTTT

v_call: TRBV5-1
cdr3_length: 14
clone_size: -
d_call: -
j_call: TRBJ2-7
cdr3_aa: CASSPGDGTYEQYF
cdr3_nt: TGCGCCAGCAGCCCGGGGGACGGTACCTACGAGCAGTACTTC

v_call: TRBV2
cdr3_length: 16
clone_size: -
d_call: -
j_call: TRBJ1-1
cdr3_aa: CASSERQQATNTEAFF
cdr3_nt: TGTGCCAGCAGTGAGCGGCAGCAAGCAACGAACACTGAAGCTTTCTTT

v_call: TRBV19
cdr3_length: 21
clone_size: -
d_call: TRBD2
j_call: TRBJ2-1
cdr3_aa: CASSTKAGTSGLLSSYNEQFF
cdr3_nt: TGTGCCAGTAGCACTAAAGCCGGGACTAGCGGGCTCCTGAGCTCCTACAATGAGCAGTTCTTC

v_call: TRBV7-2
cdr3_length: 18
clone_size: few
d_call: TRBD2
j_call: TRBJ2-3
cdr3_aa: CASSLKTASGHSTDTQYF
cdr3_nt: TGTGCCAGCAGCCTAAAAACGGCTAGCGGGCACTCCACAGATACGCAGTATTTT

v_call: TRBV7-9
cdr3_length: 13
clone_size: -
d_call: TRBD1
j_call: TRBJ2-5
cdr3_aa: CASSLQGAETQYF
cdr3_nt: TGTGCCAGCAGCCTACAGGGGGCAGAGACCCAGTACTTC

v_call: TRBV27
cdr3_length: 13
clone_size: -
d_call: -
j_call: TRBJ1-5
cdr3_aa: CASSLQGNQPQHF
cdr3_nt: TGTGCCAGCAGTTTACAGGGGAATCAGCCCCAGCATTTT

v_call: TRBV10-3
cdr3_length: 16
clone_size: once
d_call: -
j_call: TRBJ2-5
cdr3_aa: CAISDGSRSSWETQYF
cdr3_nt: TGTGCCATCAGTGATGGTAGTAGAAGTTCGTGGGAGACCCAGTACTTC

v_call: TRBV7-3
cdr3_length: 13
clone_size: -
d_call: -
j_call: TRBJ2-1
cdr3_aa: CASSLLTESEQFF
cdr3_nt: TGTGCCAGCAGCTTATTGACGGAAAGTGAGCAGTTCTTC

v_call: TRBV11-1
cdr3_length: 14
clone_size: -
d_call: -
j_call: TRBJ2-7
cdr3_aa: CASSLSRAGLEQYF
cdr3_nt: TGTGCCAGCAGCTTATCACGGGCCGGTCTCGAGCAGTACTTC

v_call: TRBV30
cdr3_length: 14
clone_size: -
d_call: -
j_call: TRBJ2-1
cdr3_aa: CAWSVEENYNEQFF
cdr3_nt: TGTGCCTGGAGTGTTGAAGAGAACTACAATGAGCAGTTCTTC

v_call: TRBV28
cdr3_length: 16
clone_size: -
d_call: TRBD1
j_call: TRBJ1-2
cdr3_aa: CASSLRGTGGDYGYTF
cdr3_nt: TGTGCCAGCAGTCTAAGGGGGACAGGGGGCGACTATGGCTACACCTTC

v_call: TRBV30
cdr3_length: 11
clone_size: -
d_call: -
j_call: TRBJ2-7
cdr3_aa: CAWSFGYEQYF
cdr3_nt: TGTGCCTGGAGCTTCGGCTACGAGCAGTACTTC

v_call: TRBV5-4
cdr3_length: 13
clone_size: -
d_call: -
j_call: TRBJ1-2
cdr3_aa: CASSETANYGYTF
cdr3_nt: TGTGCCAGCAGCGAGACAGCTAACTATGGCTACACCTTC

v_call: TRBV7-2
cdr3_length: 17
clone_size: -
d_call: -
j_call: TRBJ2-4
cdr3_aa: CASSLGRGTLAKNIQYF
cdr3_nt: TGTGCCAGCAGCTTAGGGAGGGGGACCTTAGCCAAAAACATTCAGTACTTC

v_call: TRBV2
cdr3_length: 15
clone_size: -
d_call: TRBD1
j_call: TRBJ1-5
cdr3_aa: CASSDRGGGDQPQHF
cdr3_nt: TGTGCCAGCAGTGATCGGGGAGGGGGCGATCAGCCCCAGCATTTT

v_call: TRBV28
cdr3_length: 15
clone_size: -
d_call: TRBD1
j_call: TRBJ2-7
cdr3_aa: CASSSGQGDTNEQYF
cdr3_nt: TGTGCCAGCAGCTCGGGACAGGGGGACACCAACGAGCAGTACTTC

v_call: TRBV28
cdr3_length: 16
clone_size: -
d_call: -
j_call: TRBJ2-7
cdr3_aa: CASSLTQGEISYEQYF
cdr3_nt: TGTGCCAGCAGTTTAACTCAAGGGGAGATCTCCTACGAGCAGTACTTC

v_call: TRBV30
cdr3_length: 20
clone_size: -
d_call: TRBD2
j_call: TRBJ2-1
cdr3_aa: CAWRPRGAGGPLSSYNEQFF
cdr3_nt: TGTGCCTGGAGACCGAGGGGAGCGGGAGGGCCTTTATCGTCCTACAATGAGCAGTTCTTC

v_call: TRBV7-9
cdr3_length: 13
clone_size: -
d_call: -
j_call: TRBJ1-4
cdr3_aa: CASIRSANEKLFF
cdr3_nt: TGTGCCAGCATCCGGAGTGCTAATGAAAAACTGTTTTTT

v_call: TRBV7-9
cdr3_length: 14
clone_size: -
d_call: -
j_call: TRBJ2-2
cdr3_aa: CASSLGRATGELFF
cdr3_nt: TGTGCCAGCAGCTTAGGGCGCGCCACCGGGGAGCTGTTTTTT

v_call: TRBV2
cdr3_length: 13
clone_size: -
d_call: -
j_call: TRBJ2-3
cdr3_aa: CASQGYVGDTQYF
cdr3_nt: TGTGCCAGCCAAGGGTATGTTGGAGATACGCAGTATTTT

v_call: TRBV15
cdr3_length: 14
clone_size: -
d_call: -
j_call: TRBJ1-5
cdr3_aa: CATSRTGFYQPQHF
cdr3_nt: TGTGCCACCAGCAGAACAGGGTTTTATCAGCCCCAGCATTTT

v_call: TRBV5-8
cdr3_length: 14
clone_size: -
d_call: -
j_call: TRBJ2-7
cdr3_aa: CASGPRRGENEQYF
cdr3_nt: TGTGCCAGCGGACCCCGCAGGGGAGAGAACGAGCAGTACTTC

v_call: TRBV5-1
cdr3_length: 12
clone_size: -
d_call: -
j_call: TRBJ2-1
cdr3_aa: CASSLARDEQFF
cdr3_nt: TGCGCCAGCAGCTTAGCCAGGGATGAGCAGTTCTTC

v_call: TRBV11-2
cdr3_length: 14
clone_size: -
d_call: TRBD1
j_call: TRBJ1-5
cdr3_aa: CASSLDRFNQPQHF
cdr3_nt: TGTGCCAGCAGCCTGGACAGGTTCAATCAGCCCCAGCATTTT

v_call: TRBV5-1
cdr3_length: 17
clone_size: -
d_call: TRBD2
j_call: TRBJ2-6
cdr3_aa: CASSFLAAGAGANVLTF
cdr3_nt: TGCGCCAGCAGCTTCCTCGCGGCGGGGGCTGGGGCCAACGTCCTGACTTTC

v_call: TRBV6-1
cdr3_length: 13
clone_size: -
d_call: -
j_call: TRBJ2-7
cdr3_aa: CASSGERFYEQYF
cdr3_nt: TGTGCCAGCAGTGGAGAACGGTTCTACGAGCAGTACTTC

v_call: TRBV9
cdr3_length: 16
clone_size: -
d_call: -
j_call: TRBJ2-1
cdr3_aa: CASSAIAGSSYNEQFF
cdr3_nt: TGTGCCAGCAGCGCCATCGCGGGCAGCTCCTACAATGAGCAGTTCTTC

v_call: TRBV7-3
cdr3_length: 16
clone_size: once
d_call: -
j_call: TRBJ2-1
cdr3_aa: CASSLSGDSSYNEQFF
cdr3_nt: TGTGCCAGCAGCTTAAGTGGCGATAGCTCCTACAATGAGCAGTTCTTC

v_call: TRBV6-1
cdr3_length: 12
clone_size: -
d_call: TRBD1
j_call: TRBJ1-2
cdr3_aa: CASSRGGYGYTF
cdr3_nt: TGTGCCAGCTCCAGGGGGGGCTATGGCTACACCTTC

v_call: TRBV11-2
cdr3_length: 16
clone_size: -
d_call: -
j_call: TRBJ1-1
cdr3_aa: CASSFTALRGVTEAFF
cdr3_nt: TGTGCCAGCAGCTTTACCGCCTTGAGGGGCGTCACTGAAGCTTTCTTT

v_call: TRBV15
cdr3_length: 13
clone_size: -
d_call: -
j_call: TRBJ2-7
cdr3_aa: CATSRDKGYEQYF
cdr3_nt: TGTGCCACCAGCAGAGATAAAGGGTACGAGCAGTACTTC

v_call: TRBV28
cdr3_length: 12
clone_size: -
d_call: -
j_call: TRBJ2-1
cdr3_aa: CASSFGRLVQFF
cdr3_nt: TGTGCCAGCAGCTTCGGGCGGCTTGTGCAGTTCTTC

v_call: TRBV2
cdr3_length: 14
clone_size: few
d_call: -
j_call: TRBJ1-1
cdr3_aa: CASSSGPGFSEAFF
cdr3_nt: TGTGCCAGCAGTTCGGGGCCAGGGTTTTCTGAAGCTTTCTTT

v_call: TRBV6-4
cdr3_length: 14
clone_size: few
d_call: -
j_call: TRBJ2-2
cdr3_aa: CASSAQGYTGELFF
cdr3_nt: TGTGCCAGCAGTGCCCAGGGCTACACCGGGGAGCTGTTTTTT

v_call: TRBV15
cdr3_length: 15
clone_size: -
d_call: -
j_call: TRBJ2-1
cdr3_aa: CATSRTLVGYNEQFF
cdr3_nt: TGTGCCACCAGCAGGACTCTCGTGGGTTACAATGAGCAGTTCTTC

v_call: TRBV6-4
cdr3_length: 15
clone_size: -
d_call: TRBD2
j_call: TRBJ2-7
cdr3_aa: CASSILAGAPYEQYF
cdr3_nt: TGTGCCAGCAGCATACTAGCGGGAGCACCCTACGAGCAGTACTTC

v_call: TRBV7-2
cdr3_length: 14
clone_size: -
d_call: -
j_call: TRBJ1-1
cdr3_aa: CASSLAHGNTEAFF
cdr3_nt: TGTGCCAGCAGCTTAGCGCACGGGAACACTGAAGCTTTCTTT

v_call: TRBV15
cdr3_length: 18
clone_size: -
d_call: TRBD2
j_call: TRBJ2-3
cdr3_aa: CATSRESGLAGSTDTQYF
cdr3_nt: TGTGCCACCAGCAGAGAGTCGGGACTAGCGGGAAGCACAGATACGCAGTATTTT

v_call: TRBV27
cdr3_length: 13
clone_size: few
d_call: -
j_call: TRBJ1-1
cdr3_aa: CASSLYWEGEAFF
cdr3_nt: TGTGCCAGCAGTTTATATTGGGAGGGTGAAGCTTTCTTT

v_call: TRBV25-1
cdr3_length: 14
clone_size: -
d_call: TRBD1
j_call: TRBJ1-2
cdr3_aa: CASSEYLTGYGYTF
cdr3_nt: TGTGCCAGCAGTGAATACCTGACAGGGTATGGCTACACCTTC